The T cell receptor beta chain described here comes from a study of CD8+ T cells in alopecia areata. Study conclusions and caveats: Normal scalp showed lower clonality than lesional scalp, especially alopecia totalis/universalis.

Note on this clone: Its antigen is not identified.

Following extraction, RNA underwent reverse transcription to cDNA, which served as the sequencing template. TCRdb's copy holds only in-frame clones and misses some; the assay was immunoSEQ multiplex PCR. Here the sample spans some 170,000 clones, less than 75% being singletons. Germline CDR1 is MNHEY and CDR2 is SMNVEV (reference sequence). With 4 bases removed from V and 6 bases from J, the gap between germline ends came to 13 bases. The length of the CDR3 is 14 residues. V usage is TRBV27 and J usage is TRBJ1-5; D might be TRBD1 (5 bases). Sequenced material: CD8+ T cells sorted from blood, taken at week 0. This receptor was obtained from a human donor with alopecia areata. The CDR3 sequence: CASSWGGEGQPQHF. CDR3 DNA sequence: TGTGCCAGCAGTTGGGGGGGGGAAGGTCAGCCCCAGCATTTT.